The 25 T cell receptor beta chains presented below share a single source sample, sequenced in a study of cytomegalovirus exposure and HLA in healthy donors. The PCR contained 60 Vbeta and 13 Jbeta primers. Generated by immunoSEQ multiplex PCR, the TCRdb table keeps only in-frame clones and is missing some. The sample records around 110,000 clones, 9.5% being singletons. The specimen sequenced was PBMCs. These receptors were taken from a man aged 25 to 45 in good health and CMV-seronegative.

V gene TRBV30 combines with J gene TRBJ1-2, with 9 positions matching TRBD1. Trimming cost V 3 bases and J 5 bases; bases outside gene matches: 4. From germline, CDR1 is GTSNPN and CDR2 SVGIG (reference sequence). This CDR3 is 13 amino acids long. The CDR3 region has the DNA TGTGCCTGGAGACAGGGGGCGGGTTATGGCTACACCTTC. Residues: CAWRQGAGYGYTF.

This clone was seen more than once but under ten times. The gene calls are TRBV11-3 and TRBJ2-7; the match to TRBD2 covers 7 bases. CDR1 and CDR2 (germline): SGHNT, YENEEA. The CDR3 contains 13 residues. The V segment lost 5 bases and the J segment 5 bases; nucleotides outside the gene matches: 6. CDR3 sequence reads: CASSVGTTNEQYF. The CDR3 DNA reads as TGTGCCAGCAGCGTCGGGACTACGAACGAGCAGTACTTC.

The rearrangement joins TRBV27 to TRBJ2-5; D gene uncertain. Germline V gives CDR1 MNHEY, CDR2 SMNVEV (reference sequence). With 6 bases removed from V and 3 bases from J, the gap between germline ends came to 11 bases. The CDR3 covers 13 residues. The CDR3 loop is CASSPSVEETQYF. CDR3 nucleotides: TGTGCCAGCAGCCCCTCCGTTGAAGAGACCCAGTACTTC.

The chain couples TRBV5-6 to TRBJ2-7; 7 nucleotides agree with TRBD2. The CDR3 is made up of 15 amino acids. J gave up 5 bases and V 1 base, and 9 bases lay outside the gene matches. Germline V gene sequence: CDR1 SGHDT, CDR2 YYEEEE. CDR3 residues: CASSLWSGAQDEQYF. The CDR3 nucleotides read TGTGCCAGCAGCTTGTGGAGCGGGGCCCAAGACGAGCAGTACTTC. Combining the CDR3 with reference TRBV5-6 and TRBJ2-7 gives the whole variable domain DAGVTQSPTHLIKTRGQQVTLRCSPKSGHDTVSWYQQALGQGPQFIFQYYEEEERQRGNFPDRFSGHQFPNYSSELNVNALLLGDSALYLCASSLWSGAQDEQYFGPGTRLTVT.

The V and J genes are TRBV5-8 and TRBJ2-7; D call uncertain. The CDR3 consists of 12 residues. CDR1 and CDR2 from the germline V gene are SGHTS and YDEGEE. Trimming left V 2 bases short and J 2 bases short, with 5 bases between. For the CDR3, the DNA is TGTGCCAGCAGCTTCAGTGCCTACGAGCAGTACTTC. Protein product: CASSFSAYEQYF.

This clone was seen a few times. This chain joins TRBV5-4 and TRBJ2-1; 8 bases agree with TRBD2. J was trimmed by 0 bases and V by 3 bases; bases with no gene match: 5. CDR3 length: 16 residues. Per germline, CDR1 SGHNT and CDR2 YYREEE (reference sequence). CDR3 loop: CASSSGGGGSYNEQFF. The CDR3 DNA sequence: TGTGCCAGCAGCTCCGGGGGGGGAGGCTCCTACAATGAGCAGTTCTTC. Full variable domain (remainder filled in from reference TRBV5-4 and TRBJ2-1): ETGVTQSPTHLIKTRGQQVTLRCSSQSGHNTVSWYQQALGQGPQFIFQYYREEENGRGNFPPRFSGLQFPNYSSELNVNALELDDSALYLCASSSGGGGSYNEQFFGPGTRLTVL.

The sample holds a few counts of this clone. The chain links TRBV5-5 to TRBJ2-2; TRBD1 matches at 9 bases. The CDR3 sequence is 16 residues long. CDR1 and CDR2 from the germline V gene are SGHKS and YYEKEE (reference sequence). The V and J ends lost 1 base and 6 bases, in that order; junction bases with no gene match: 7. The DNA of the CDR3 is TGTGCCAGCAGCTTGCTTGGGACAGGGTGGTCCGGGGAGCTGTTTTTT. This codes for CASSLLGTGWSGELFF.

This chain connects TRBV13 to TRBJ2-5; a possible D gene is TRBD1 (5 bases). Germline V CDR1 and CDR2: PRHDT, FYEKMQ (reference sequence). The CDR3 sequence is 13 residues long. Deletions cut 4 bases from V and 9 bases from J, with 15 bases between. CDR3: CASSSPPGMAQYF. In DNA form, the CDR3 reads TGTGCCAGCAGCTCACCTCCAGGGATGGCCCAGTACTTC.

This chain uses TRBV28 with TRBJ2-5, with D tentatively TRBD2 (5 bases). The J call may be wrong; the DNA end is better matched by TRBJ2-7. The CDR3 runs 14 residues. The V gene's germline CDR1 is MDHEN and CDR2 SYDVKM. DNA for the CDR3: TGTGCCAGCACCTCCGAGGGCCCCGGTTACGAGCAGTACTTC. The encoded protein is CASTSEGPGYEQYF.

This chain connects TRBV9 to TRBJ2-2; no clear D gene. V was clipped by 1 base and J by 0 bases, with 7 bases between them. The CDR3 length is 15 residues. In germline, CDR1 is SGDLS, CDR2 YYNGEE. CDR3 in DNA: TGTGCCAGCAGCGTAAGCCTAACGAACACCGGGGAGCTGTTTTTT. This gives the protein CASSVSLTNTGELFF.

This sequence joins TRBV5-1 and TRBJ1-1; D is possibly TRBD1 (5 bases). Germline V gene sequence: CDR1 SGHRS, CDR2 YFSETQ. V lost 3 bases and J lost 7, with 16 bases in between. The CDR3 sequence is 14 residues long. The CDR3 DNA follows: TGCGCCAGCAGCTCGGACATGTCGGGAGGTGAAGCTTTCTTT. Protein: CASSSDMSGGEAFF.

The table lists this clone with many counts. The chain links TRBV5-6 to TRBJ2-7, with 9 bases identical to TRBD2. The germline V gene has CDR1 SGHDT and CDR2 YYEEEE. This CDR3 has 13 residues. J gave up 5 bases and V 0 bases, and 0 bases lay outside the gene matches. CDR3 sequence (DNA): TGTGCCAGCAGCTTGGGACTAGCGGACGAGCAGTACTTC. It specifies CASSLGLADEQYF.

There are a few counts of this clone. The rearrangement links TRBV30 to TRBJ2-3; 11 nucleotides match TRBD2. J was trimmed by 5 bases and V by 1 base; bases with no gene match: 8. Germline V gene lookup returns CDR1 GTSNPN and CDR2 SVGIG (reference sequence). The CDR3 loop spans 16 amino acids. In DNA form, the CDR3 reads TGTGCCTGGAGTGACTCACTAGCGGGAGAGGGAGATACGCAGTATTTT. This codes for CAWSDSLAGEGDTQYF.

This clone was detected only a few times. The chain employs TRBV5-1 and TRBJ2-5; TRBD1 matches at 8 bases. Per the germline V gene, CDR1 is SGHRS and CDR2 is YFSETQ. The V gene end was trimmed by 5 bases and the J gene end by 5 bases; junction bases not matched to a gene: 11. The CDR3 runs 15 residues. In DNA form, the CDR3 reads TGCGCCAGCAGACCCATTGGACAGGGTGGGGAGACCCAGTACTTC. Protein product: CASRPIGQGGETQYF.

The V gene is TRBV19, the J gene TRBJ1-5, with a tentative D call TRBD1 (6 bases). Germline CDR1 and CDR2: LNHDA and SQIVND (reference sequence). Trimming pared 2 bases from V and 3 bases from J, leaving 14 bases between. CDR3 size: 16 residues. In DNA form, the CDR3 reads TGTGCCAGTAGTATATCGGGGAAGGGGGTCAATCAGCCCCAGCATTTT. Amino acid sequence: CASSISGKGVNQPQHF.

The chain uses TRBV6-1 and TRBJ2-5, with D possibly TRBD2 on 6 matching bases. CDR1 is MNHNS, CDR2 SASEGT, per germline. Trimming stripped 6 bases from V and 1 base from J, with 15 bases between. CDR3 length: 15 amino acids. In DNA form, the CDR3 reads TGTGCCAGCAGGGGGGGACGGGTACTCCAAGAGACCCAGTACTTC. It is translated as CASRGGRVLQETQYF.

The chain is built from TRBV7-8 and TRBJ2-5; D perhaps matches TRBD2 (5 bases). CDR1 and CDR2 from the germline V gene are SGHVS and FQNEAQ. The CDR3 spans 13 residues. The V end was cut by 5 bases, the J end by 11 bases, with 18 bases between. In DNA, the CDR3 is TGTGCCAGCAGCCCCGCGAGGGAACGAGGGCAGTACTTC. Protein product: CASSPARERGQYF.

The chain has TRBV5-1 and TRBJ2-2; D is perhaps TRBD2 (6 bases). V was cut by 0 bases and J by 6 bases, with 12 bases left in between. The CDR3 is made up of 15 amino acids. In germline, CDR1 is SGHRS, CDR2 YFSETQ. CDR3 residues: CASSLATGDPGELFF. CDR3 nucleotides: TGCGCCAGCAGCTTGGCTACGGGAGATCCCGGGGAGCTGTTTTTT.

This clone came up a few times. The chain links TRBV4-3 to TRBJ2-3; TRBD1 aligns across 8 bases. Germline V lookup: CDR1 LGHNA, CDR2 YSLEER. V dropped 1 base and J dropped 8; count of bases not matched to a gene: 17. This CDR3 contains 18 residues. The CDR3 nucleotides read TGCGCCAGCAGCCAAGGACCCCAGGGGGCGGAGGGCGCCGGTACGCAGTATTTT. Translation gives CASSQGPQGAEGAGTQYF.

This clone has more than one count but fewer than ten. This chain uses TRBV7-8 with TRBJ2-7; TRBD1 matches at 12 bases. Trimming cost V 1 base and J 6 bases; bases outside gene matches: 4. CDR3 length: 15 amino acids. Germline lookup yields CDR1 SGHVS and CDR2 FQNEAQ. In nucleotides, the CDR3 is TGTGCCAGCAGCTTAGGGGGGACAGGGGGCTTCGAGCAGTACTTC. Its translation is CASSLGGTGGFEQYF.

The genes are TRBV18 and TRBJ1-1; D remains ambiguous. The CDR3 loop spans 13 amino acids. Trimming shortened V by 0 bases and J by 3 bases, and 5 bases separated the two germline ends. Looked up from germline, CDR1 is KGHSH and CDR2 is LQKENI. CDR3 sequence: CASSPPGDTEAFF. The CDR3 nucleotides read TGTGCCAGCTCACCACCGGGAGACACTGAAGCTTTCTTT.

The chain's CDR3 is CASSRGLAGTDTQYF. For the CDR3, the DNA is TGTGCCAGCAGCCGGGGACTAGCGGGCACAGATACGCAGTATTTT. The chain joins TRBV7-6 to TRBJ2-3, with TRBD2 identical over 11 bases. V trimming: 5 bases; J trimming: 1 base; junction bases outside the gene matches: 2. Germline V gene data show CDR1 as SGHVS and CDR2 as FNYEAQ. The CDR3 totals 15 residues.

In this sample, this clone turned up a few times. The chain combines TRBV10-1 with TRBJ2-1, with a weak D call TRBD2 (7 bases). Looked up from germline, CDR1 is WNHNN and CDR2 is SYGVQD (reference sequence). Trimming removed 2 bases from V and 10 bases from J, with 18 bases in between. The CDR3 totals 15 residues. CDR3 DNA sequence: TGCGCCAGCAGTGAGAGGGGGGGGACCCAATCCGAGCAGTTCTTC. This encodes CASSERGGTQSEQFF.

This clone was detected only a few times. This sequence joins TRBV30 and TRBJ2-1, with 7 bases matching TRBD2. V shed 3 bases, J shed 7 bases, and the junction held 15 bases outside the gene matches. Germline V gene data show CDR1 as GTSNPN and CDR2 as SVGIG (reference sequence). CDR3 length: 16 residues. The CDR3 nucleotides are TGTGCCTGGAGAAGCCAGGCGGGAGCTTGGGGAAATGAGCAGTTCTTC. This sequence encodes CAWRSQAGAWGNEQFF.

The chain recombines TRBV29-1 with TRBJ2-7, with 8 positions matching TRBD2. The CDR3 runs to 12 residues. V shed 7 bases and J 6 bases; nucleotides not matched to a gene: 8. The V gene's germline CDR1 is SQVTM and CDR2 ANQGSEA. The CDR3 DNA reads TGCAGCGCGGGAGGGTATTCGGGCGAGCAGTACTTC. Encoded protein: CSAGGYSGEQYF.